The entry that follows covers one TCR beta chain sequence. This sample is drawn from a study of blood T cell repertoires in COVID-19. Turning to the study itself: Acute and convalescent COVID-19 specimens originated in the United States, Italy and Spain.

Germline V gene lookup returns CDR1 LNHDA and CDR2 SQIVND (reference sequence). This CDR3 region has 13 residues. V dropped 3 bases and J dropped 1 base, with 6 bases sitting between them. Original analysis: Nucleated cell number was recorded as an estimate derived from reference gene primer amplification. Profiling relied on immunoSEQ multiplex PCR, and the TCRdb table lists in-frame clones only, not all of them. The D gene and trimming were derived from the DNA, and the V and J assignments and clone size from that table. The table has approximately 70,000 clones, about 85% seen once. Sequenced material: peripheral blood. This sequence was found in an elderly woman with active or convalescent COVID-19. The J gene is TRBJ1-2, the V gene TRBV19, with unresolved D. The CDR3 DNA follows: TGTGCCAGTAGTATTAACAGTAACTATGGCTACACCTTC. It specifies CASSINSNYGYTF.